Presented here are 20 T cell receptor beta chains from one specimen sequenced in a study of TIL therapy for anti-PD-1-resistant metastatic lung cancer. The time point denotes: pre-treatment sample, taken before nivolumab and TIL therapy. This was the immunoSEQ v3 assay. TCRdb's copy holds only in-frame clones and misses some; the assay was immunoSEQ multiplex PCR. The sample includes under 60,000 clones, 80% to 90% of them seen just once. The sample here was blood, taken at baseline. These receptors were collected from a person aged 25-79 years with non-small cell lung cancer.

This clone has a handful of counts. The chain couples TRBV12-3 or TRBV12-4 to TRBJ2-5; no firm D call. The CDR3 contains 13 residues. The V and J ends lost 1 base and 5 bases respectively, with 8 bases between them. CDR3 in amino acids: CASSLVRWETQYF. Here the CDR3 DNA reads TGTGCCAGCAGTTTAGTTAGATGGGAGACCCAGTACTTC.

The CDR3 loop reads CASSVVAIAADTQYF. In nucleotides, the CDR3 is TGTGCCAGCAGCGTTGTCGCGATAGCGGCAGATACGCAGTATTTT. The V gene is TRBV9, the J gene TRBJ2-3, with TRBD2 as a possible D gene (6 bases). The CDR3 covers 15 residues. CDR1 is SGDLS, CDR2 YYNGEE, per germline. Between the trimmed V and J ends, which lost 2 bases and 4 bases, there was a span of 14 bases.

This clone was recorded a few times. The chain employs TRBV18 and TRBJ1-3, with 7 nucleotides matching TRBD1. The CDR3 spans 14 residues. Trimming at V came to 6 bases and at J to 0 bases, leaving 2 bases not matched to a gene. The germline V gene has CDR1 KGHSH and CDR2 LQKENI. This chain's CDR3 is CASSTGSSGNTIYF. The CDR3, as DNA: TGTGCCAGCTCGACAGGGTCCTCTGGAAACACCATATATTTT.

This clone has just a few counts. The chain couples TRBV10-1 to TRBJ2-7; D not certain. V was trimmed by 4 bases and J by 7 bases, leaving 8 bases between them. This CDR3 comprises 11 residues. Germline V gene data show CDR1 as WNHNN and CDR2 as SYGVQD (reference sequence). CDR3 amino acids: CASSGEREQYF. CDR3 nucleotide sequence: TGCGCCAGCAGTGGGGAAAGGGAGCAGTACTTC.

This chain joins TRBV4-1 and TRBJ2-1; D not certain. CDR1 and CDR2 (germline): MGHRA, YSYEKL. Between the trimmed V and J ends, which lost 7 bases and 9 bases, there was a span of 19 bases. This CDR3 region has 14 residues. CDR3 DNA sequence: TGCGCCAGCAAGATTGGAGAGGCCGTGGGTGAGCAGTTCTTC. Residues: CASKIGEAVGEQFF.

The gene calls are TRBV3-1 (or the pseudogene TRBV3-2) and TRBJ1-1; no firm D call. Germline assignment: CDR1 LGHDT and CDR2 YNNKEL (reference sequence). CDR3 size: 14 residues. The germline V and J ends were trimmed by 4 bases and 5 bases, with 14 bases remaining between them. CDR3 nucleotide sequence: TGTGCCAGCAGCCCCGGACTCCCGGGGACTGAAGCTTTCTTT. Its protein product is CASSPGLPGTEAFF.

The CDR3 sequence: CASSYTYEQYF. CDR3 nucleotides: TGTGCCAGCAGCTACACTTACGAGCAGTACTTC. J is TRBJ2-7 and V is TRBV7-9; D remains ambiguous. Trimming took off 4 bases at V and 4 bases at J, with 5 bases between the two ends. Germline CDR1 and CDR2: SEHNR and FQNEAQ (reference sequence). The CDR3 has 11 amino acids. Full variable domain (rest looked up from reference TRBV7-9 and TRBJ2-7): DTGVSQNPRHKITKRGQNVTFRCDPISEHNRLYWYRQTLGQGPEFLTYFQNEAQLEKSRLLSDRFSAERPKGSFSTLEIQRTEQGDSAMYLCASSYTYEQYFGPGTRLTVT.

In its sample, this clone was seen a few times. V gene TRBV24-1 combines with J gene TRBJ1-1; unclear D gene. V lost 8 bases and J lost 3, with 15 bases in between. This CDR3 region has 14 residues. Germline V gives CDR1 KGHDR, CDR2 SFDVKD. The DNA for the CDR3 is TGTGCCACCATGCGGGGAGTGGGCCACACTGAAGCTTTCTTT. It yields the protein CATMRGVGHTEAFF.

The DNA of the CDR3 is TGTGCCAGCAGCCCCCATTACGAGCAGTACTTC. This translates into CASSPHYEQYF. V and J are TRBV6-2 or TRBV6-3 and TRBJ2-7; no firm D call. Germline values: CDR1 MNHEY, CDR2 SVGEGT. CDR3 length: 11 amino acids. V gave up 6 bases and J gave up 4 bases, with 7 bases separating them.

The gene calls are TRBV9 and TRBJ2-3; D not certain. CDR3 length: 13 residues. V dropped 2 bases and J dropped 6 bases, with 10 bases sitting between them. From germline, CDR1 is SGDLS and CDR2 YYNGEE. The CDR3 loop reads CASSVSWSDTQYF. DNA for the CDR3: TGTGCCAGCAGCGTTAGCTGGTCCGATACGCAGTATTTT.

V and J are TRBV5-1 and TRBJ1-1; D gene uncertain. CDR1 SGHRS and CDR2 YFSETQ come from the germline V gene. The germline V and J ends were trimmed by 4 bases and 1 base, with 14 bases remaining between them. The CDR3 spans 15 residues. The CDR3 DNA sequence: TGCGCCAGCAGCCCAACTGGTGGGAGGAACACTGAAGCTTTCTTT. This translates into CASSPTGGRNTEAFF.

The chain has TRBV9 and TRBJ1-1, with a weak D call TRBD1 (5 bases). Germline-derived CDR1 and CDR2 are SGDLS and YYNGEE. The V end lost 1 base, the J end lost 4 bases, and 11 bases lay between the germline ends. The CDR3 is 14 amino acids. DNA for the CDR3: TGTGCCAGCAGCGTATCCAGGGCTACCACTGAAGCTTTCTTT. Translation: CASSVSRATTEAFF.

This chain uses TRBV28 with TRBJ2-4; the D is unclear. This CDR3 comprises 13 residues. Trimming removed 2 bases at V and 8 bases at J, with 10 bases between. The germline V gene has CDR1 MDHEN and CDR2 SYDVKM. The CDR3: CASSLGREDIQYF. The CDR3 DNA reads TGTGCCAGCAGTTTAGGAAGGGAAGACATTCAGTACTTC. Supplemented by reference TRBV28 and TRBJ2-4, the full variable domain reads DVKVTQSSRYLVKRTGEKVFLECVQDMDHENMFWYRQDPGLGLRLIYFSYDVKMKEKGDIPEGYSVSREKKERFSLILESASTNQTSMYLCASSLGREDIQYFGAGTRLSVL.

The rearrangement joins TRBV7-2 to TRBJ2-2; D not certain. Deletions cut 5 bases from V and 0 bases from J, with 16 bases between. CDR1 is SGHTA and CDR2 is FQGNSA in the germline V gene. The CDR3 length is 17 residues. The CDR3 coding sequence is TGTGCCAGCAGCCCAAGTAGGGCTAATGCGAACACCGGGGAGCTGTTTTTT. It encodes CASSPSRANANTGELFF. Together with reference TRBV7-2 and TRBJ2-2, the CDR3 gives the full variable domain: GAGVSQSPSNKVTEKGKDVELRCDPISGHTALYWYRQSLGQGLEFLIYFQGNSAPDKSGLPSDRFSAERTGGSVSTLTIQRTQQEDSAVYLCASSPSRANANTGELFFGEGSRLTVL.

This clone has just one count. The V call is TRBV15, the J call TRBJ2-1, with 7 bases matching TRBD1. This CDR3 is 15 amino acids long. V was clipped by 1 base and J by 1 base; unmatched bases: 1. CDR1 LNHNV and CDR2 YYDKDF come from the germline V gene (reference sequence). The CDR3 sequence: CATSRAGGSYNEQFF. In DNA form, the CDR3 reads TGTGCCACCAGCAGAGCAGGGGGTTCCTACAATGAGCAGTTCTTC. Looking up the rest from reference TRBV15 and TRBJ2-1 gives the full variable domain: DAMVIQNPRYQVTQFGKPVTLSCSQTLNHNVMYWYQQKSSQAPKLLFHYYDKDFNNEADTPDNFQSRRPNTSFCFLDIRSPGLGDTAMYLCATSRAGGSYNEQFFGPGTRLTVL.

V usage is TRBV6-2 or TRBV6-3 and J usage is TRBJ2-1; D might be TRBD2 (5 bases). The CDR3 totals 15 residues. Germline CDR1 is MNHEY and CDR2 is SVGEGT. V was pared by 6 bases and J by 3 bases, with 15 bases between. CDR3 DNA sequence: TGTGCCAGCAGCCGGGAAAGGGTAGTCTACAATGAGCAGTTCTTC. This encodes CASSRERVVYNEQFF.

This chain joins TRBV27 and TRBJ1-5; 11 positions agree with TRBD1. Germline CDR1 reads MNHEY; CDR2 reads SMNVEV (reference sequence). CDR3 size: 17 residues. After removal of 6 bases from V and 4 bases from J, the junction contained 11 bases not matched to a gene. This CDR3 reads CASRGQGGGGSNQPQHF. The CDR3 DNA is TGTGCCAGCAGGGGACAGGGGGGAGGCGGCTCAAATCAGCCCCAGCATTTT.

The rearrangement joins TRBV4-2 to TRBJ2-3; D is uncertain. The V end was cut by 1 base, the J end by 1 base, with 12 bases between. Germline-derived CDR1 and CDR2 are LGHNA and YNFKEQ. The CDR3 contains 16 residues. The CDR3 loop is CASSQVNIGGTDTQYF. The CDR3 region has the DNA TGTGCCAGCAGCCAAGTCAATATAGGTGGCACAGATACGCAGTATTTT.

V and J are TRBV24-1 and TRBJ2-1; D not resolved. Deletions cut 3 bases from V and 6 bases from J, with 11 bases between. Germline V gene sequence: CDR1 KGHDR, CDR2 SFDVKD. The CDR3 is 14 amino acids. The CDR3 DNA is TGTGCCACCAGTGATGCTGGTCAGAGCAATGAGCAGTTCTTC. It yields the protein CATSDAGQSNEQFF.

This chain links TRBV27 with TRBJ2-7; D might be TRBD1 or TRBD2, each matching 7 bases. The CDR3 totals 14 residues. CDR1 and CDR2 from the germline V gene are MNHEY and SMNVEV (reference sequence). Trimming pared 4 bases from V and 7 bases from J, leaving 17 bases between. DNA of the CDR3: TGTGCCAGCAGTTCGAGGCAGGGGGGGCGGGAGCAGTACTTC. This sequence encodes CASSSRQGGREQYF.